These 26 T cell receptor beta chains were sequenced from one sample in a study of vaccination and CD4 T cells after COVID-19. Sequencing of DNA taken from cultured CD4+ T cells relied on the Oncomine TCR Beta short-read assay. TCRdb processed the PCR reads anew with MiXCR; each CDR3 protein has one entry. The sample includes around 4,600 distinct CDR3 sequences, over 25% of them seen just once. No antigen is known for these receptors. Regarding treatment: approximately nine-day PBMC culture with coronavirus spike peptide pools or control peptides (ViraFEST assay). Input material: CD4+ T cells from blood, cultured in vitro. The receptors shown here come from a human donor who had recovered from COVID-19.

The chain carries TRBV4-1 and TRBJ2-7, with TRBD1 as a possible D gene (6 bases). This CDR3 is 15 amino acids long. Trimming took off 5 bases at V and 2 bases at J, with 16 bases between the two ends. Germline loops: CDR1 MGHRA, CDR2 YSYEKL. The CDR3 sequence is CASSDTPGTPYEQYF. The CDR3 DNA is TGCGCCAGCAGCGACACACCCGGGACACCCTACGAGCAGTACTTC.

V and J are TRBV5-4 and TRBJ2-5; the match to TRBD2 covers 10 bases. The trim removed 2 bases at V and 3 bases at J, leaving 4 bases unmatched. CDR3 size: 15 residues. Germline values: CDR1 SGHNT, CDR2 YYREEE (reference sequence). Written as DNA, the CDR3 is TGTGCCAGCAGCTTCAGAGCGGGAGGGGAAGAGACCCAGTACTTC. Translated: CASSFRAGGEETQYF.

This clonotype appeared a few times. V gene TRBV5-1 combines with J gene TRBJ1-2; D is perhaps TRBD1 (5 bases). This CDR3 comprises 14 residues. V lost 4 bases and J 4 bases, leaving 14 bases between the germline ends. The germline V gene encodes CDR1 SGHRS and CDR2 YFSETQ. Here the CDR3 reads CASSEGTAAYGYTF. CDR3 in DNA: TGCGCCAGCAGCGAAGGGACGGCCGCCTATGGCTACACCTTC.

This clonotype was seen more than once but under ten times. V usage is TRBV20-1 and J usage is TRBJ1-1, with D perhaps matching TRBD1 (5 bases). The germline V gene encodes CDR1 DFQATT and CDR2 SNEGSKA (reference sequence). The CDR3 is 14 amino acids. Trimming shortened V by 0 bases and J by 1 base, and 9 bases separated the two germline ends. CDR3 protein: CSARDPRENTEAFF. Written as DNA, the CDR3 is TGCAGTGCTAGAGATCCCAGGGAGAACACTGAAGCTTTCTTT.

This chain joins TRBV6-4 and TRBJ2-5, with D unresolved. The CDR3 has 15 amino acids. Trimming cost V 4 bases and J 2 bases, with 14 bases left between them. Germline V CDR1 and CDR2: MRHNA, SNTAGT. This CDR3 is CASSAIPGAQETQYF. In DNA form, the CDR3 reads TGTGCCAGCAGTGCCATACCCGGCGCTCAAGAGACCCAGTACTTC.

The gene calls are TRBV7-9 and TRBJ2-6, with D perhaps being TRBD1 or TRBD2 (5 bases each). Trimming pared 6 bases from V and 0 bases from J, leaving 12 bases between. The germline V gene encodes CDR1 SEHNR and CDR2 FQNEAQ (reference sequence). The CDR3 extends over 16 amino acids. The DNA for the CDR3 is TGTGCCAGCAGAGAGGGGCTTGACTCTGGGGCCAACGTCCTGACTTTC. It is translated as CASREGLDSGANVLTF. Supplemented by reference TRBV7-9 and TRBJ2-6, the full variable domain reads DTGVSQNPRHKITKRGQNVTFRCDPISEHNRLYWYRQTLGQGPEFLTYFQNEAQLEKSRLLSDRFSAERPKGSFSTLEIQRTEQGDSAMYLCASREGLDSGANVLTFGAGSRLTVL.

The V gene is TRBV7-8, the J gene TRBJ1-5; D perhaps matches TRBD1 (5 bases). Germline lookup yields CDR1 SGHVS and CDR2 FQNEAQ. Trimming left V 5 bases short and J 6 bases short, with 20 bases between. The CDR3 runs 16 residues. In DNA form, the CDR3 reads TGTGCCAGCAGCCCCGGACACAGCCCTTACATTCAGCCCCAGCATTTT. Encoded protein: CASSPGHSPYIQPQHF.

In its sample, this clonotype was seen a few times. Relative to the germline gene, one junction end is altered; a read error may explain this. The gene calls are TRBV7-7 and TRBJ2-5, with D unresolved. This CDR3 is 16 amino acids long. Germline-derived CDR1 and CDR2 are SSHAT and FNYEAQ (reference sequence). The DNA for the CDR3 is TGTGCTAGCAGCCCCAAGGTCGGCACCCCGGGCGAGACCCAGTACTTC. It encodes CASSPKVGTPGETQYF.

This CDR3 reads CASSSVGLMVRKQYF. In DNA form, the CDR3 reads TGTGCCAGCAGTTCCGTCGGACTGATGGTAAGAAAGCAGTACTTC. The chain employs TRBV6-5 and TRBJ2-7, with D possibly TRBD2 on 5 matching bases. The V gene's germline CDR1 is MNHEY and CDR2 SVGAGI. The CDR3 spans 15 residues. Trimming removed 4 bases at V and 8 bases at J, with 21 bases between.

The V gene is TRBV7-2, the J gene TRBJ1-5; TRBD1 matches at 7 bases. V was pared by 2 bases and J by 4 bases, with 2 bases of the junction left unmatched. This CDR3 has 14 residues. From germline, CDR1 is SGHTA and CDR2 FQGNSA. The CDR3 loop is CASSLPGGNQPQHF. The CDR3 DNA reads TGTGCCAGCAGCTTACCAGGGGGTAATCAGCCCCAGCATTTT.

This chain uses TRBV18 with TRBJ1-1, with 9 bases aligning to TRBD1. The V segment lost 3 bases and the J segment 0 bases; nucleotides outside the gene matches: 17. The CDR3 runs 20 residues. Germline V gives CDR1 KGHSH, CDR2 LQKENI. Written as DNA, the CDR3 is TGTGCCAGCTCACCGCGGCTATCATGGACAGGGGAGAGGTTGAACACTGAAGCTTTCTTT. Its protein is CASSPRLSWTGERLNTEAFF.

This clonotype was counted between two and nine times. CDR3 in DNA: TGTGCCAGCAGTCCCCGGACGGGAAACACTGAAGCTTTCTTT. Translated, it gives CASSPRTGNTEAFF. The V gene is TRBV6-1, the J gene TRBJ1-1; the D is unclear. Germline V gene data show CDR1 as MNHNS and CDR2 as SASEGT. The CDR3 spans 14 residues. Trimming left V 5 bases short and J 2 bases short, with 12 bases between.

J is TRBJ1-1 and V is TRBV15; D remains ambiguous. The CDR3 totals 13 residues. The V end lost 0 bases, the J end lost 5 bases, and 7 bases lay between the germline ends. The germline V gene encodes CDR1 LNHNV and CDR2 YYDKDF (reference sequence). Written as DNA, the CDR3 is TGTGCCACCAGCAGAGATGGGAGGACTGAAGCTTTCTTT. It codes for CATSRDGRTEAFF.

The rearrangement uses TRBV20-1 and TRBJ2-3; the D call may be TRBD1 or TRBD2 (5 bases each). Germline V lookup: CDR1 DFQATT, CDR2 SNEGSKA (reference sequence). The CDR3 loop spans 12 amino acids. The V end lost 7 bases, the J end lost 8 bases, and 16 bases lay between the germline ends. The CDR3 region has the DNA TGCAGTGTACGGAGAAGGGACGGTACGCAGTATTTT. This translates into CSVRRRDGTQYF.

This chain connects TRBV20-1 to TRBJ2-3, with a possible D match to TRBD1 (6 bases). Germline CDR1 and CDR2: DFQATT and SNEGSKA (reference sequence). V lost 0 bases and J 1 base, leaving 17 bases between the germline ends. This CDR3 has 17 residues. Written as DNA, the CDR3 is TGCAGTGCTAGAGACCTCCAGGACAGATTAGGCACAGATACGCAGTATTTT. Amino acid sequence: CSARDLQDRLGTDTQYF.

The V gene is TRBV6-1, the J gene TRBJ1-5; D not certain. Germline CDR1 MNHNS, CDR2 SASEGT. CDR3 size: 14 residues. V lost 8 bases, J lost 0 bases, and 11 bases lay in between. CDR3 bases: TGTGCCAGCGGCGGACGGTATAGCAATCAGCCCCAGCATTTT. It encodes CASGGRYSNQPQHF.

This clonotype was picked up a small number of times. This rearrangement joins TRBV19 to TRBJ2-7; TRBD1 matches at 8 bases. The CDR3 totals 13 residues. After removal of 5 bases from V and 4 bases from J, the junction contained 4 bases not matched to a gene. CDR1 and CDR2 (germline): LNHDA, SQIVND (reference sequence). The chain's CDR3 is CASSSGGRYEQYF. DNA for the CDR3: TGTGCCAGTAGTTCAGGGGGCAGGTACGAGCAGTACTTC.

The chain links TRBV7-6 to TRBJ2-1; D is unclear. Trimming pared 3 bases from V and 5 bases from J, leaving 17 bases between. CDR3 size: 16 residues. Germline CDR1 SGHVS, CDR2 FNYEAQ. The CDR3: CASSFHKGGIDNEQFF. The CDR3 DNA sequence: TGTGCCAGCAGCTTTCACAAAGGCGGCATAGACAATGAGCAGTTCTTC. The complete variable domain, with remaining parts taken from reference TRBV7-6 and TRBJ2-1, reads GAGVSQSPRYKVTKRGQDVALRCDPISGHVSLYWYRQALGQGPEFLTYFNYEAQQDKSGLPNDRFSAERPEGSISTLTIQRTEQRDSAMYRCASSFHKGGIDNEQFFGPGTRLTVL.

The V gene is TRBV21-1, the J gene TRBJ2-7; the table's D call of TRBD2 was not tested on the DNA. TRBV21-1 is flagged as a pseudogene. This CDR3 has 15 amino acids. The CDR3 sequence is CASSKLLAGEGEQYF. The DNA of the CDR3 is TGTGCCAGCAGCAAACTTCTAGCGGGAGAGGGGGAGCAGTACTTC.

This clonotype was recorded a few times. Here the CDR3 reads CASSLGSRSGQETQYF. DNA of the CDR3: TGTGCCAGCAGCTTAGGATCGCGATCAGGCCAAGAGACCCAGTACTTC. V usage is TRBV7-2 and J usage is TRBJ2-5; D is undetermined. CDR3 size: 16 residues. Trimming removed 1 base at V and 1 base at J, with 13 bases between. The germline CDR1 and CDR2 sequences are SGHTA and FQGNSA.

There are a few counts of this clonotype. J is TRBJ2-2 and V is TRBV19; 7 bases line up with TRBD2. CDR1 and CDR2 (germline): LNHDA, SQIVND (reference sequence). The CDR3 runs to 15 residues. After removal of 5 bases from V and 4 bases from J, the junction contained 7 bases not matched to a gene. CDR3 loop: CASSAVGRSTGELFF. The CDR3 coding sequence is TGTGCCAGTAGTGCCGTCGGGAGGAGCACCGGGGAGCTGTTTTTT. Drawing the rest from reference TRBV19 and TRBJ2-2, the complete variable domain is DGGITQSPKYLFRKEGQNVTLSCEQNLNHDAMYWYRQDPGQGLRLIYYSQIVNDFQKGDIAEGYSVSREKKESFPLTVTSAQKNPTAFYLCASSAVGRSTGELFFGEGSRLTVL.

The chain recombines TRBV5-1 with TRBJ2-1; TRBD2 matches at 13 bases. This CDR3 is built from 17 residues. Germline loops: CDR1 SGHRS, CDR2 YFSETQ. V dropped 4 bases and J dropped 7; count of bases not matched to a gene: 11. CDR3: CASSRLVLAGGQNEQFF. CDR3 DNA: TGCGCCAGCAGCCGCCTAGTACTAGCGGGGGGGCAGAATGAGCAGTTCTTC.

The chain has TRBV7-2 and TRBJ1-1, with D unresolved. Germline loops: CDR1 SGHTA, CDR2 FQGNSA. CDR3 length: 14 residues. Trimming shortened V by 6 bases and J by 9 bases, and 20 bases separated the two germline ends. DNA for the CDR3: TGTGCCAGCAGTTCGAAGGTCGAGGGAAATAAAGCTTTCTTT. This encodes CASSSKVEGNKAFF.

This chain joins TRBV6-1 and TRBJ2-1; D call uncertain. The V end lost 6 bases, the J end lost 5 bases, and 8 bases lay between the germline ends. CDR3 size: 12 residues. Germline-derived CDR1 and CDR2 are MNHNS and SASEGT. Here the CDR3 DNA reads TGTGCCAGCAGCCCCAGGAACAATGAGCAGTTCTTC. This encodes CASSPRNNEQFF.

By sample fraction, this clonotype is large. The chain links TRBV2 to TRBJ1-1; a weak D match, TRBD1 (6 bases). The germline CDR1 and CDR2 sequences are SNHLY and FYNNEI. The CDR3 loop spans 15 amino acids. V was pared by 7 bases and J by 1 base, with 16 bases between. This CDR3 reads CASIRQTGTNTEAFF. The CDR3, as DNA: TGTGCCAGCATCCGCCAGACAGGCACGAACACTGAAGCTTTCTTT.

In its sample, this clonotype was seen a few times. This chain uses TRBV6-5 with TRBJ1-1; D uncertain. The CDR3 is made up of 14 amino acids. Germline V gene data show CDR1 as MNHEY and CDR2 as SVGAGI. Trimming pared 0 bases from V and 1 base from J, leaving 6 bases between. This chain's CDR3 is CASSYSPQNTEAFF. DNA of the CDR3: TGTGCCAGCAGTTACTCCCCACAGAACACTGAAGCTTTCTTT.